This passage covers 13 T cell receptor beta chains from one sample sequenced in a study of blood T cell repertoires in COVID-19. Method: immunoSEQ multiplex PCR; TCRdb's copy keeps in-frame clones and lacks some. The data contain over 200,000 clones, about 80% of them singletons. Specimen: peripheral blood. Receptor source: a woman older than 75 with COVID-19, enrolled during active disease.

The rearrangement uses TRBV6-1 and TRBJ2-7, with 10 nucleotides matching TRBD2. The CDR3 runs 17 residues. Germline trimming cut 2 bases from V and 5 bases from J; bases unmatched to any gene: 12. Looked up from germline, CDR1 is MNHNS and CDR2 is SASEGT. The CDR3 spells CASSEQVILAGVNEQYF. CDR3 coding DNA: TGTGCCAGCAGTGAACAAGTTATTCTAGCGGGAGTCAACGAGCAGTACTTC.

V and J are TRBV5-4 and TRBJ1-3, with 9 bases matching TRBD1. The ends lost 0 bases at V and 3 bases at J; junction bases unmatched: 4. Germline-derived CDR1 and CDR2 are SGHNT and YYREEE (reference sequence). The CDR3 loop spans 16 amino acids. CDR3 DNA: TGTGCCAGCAGCTTGGAAGGGACAGGGATTGGAAACACCATATATTTT. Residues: CASSLEGTGIGNTIYF.

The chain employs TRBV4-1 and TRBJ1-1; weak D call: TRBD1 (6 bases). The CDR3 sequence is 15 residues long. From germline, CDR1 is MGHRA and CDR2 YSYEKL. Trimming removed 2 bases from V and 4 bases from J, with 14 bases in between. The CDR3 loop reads CASSQLGAPSTEAFF. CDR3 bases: TGCGCCAGCAGCCAACTGGGGGCCCCTAGCACTGAAGCTTTCTTT.

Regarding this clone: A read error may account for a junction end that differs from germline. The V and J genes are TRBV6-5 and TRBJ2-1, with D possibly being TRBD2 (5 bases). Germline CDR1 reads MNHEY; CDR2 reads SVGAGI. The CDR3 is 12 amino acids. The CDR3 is CASSSEGLAGLF. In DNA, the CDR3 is TGTGCCAGCAGCTCGGAAGGGCTAGCAGGCCTCTTC.

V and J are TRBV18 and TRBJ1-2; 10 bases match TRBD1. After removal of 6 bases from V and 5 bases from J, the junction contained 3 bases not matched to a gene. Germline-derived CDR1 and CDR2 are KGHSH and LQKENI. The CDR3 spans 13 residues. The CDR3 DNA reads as TGTGCCAGCTCCCCGGGACAGGGGTATGGCTACACCTTC. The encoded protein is CASSPGQGYGYTF.

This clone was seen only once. The CDR3 sequence is CASVEGFSTEAFF. CDR3 sequence (DNA): TGTGCCAGCGTCGAGGGATTTTCCACTGAAGCTTTCTTT. V is TRBV12-3 or TRBV12-4 and J is TRBJ1-1; D ambiguous. The CDR3 is 13 amino acids. With 8 bases removed from V and 4 bases from J, the gap between germline ends came to 14 bases.

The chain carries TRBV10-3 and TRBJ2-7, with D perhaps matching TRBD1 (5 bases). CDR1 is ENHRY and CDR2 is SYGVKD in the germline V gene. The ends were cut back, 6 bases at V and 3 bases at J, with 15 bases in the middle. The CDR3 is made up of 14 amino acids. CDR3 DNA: TGTGCCATCAGCGATCAAAGGGGAAGCTACGAGCAGTACTTC. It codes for CAISDQRGSYEQYF.

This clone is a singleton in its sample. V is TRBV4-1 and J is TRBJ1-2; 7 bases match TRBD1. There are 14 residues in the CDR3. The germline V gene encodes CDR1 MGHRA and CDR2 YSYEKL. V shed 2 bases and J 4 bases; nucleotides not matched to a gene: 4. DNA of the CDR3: TGCGCCAGCAGCCAACGACCAGGGGGCTATGGCTACACCTTC. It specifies CASSQRPGGYGYTF.

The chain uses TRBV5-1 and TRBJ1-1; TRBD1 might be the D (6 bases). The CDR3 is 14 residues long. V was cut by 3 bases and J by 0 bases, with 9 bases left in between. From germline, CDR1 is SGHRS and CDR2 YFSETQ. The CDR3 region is CASSSDSMNTEAFF. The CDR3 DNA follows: TGCGCCAGCAGCTCGGACAGTATGAACACTGAAGCTTTCTTT.

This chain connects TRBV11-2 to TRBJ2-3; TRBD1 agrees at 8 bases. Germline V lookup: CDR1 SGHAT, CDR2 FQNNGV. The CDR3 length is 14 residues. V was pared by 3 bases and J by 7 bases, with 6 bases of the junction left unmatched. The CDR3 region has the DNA TGTGCCAGCAGCTTTGGCAGGGGGCGGAATACGCAGTATTTT. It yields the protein CASSFGRGRNTQYF.

The CDR3 reads CASSPGETSREFF. CDR3 in DNA: TGTGCCAGCAGCCCGGGAGAGACTAGCAGGGAGTTCTTC. V and J are TRBV3-1 (or the pseudogene TRBV3-2) and TRBJ2-1; TRBD2 matches at 7 bases. This CDR3 spans 13 amino acids. Looked up from germline, CDR1 is LGHDT and CDR2 is YNNKEL (reference sequence). Losses at the gene ends were 4 bases for V and 14 bases for J; bases not matched to a gene: 11.

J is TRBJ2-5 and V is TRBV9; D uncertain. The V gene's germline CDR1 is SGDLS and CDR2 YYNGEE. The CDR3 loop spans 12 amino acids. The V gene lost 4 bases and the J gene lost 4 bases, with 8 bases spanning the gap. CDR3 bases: TGTGCCAGCAGCTTCCCAGGAGAGACCCAGTACTTC. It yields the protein CASSFPGETQYF. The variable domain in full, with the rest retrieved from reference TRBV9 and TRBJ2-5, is DSGVTQTPKHLITATGQRVTLRCSPRSGDLSVYWYQQSLDQGLQFLIQYYNGEERAKGNILERFSAQQFPDLHSELNLSSLELGDSALYFCASSFPGETQYFGPGTRLLVL.

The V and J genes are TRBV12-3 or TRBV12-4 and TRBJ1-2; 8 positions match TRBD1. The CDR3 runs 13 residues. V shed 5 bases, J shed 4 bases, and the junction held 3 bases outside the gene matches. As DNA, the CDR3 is TGTGCCAGCAGTGGACAGGGAAGCTATGGCTACACCTTC. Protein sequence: CASSGQGSYGYTF.